Each of the 30 T cell receptor beta chains below was sequenced from the same sample in a study of T cell changes during pregnancy in multiple sclerosis. Some clones are missing from TCRdb's copy, which holds only in-frame ones; the method was immunoSEQ multiplex PCR. Of approximately 32,000 clones listed, about 92% are singletons. The source material was CD8+ T cells from peripheral blood mononuclear cells, sampled in the first trimester of pregnancy. The receptors were gathered from a female donor with multiple sclerosis, enrolled in a pregnancy study.

This clone was seen only once. This chain links TRBV19 with TRBJ2-5, with 10 bases identical to TRBD2. The J call may be incorrect, as the DNA end agrees better with TRBJ2-7. The CDR3 loop spans 16 amino acids. From germline, CDR1 is LNHDA and CDR2 SQIVND (reference sequence). The CDR3 spells CASSITSSGSWYEQYF. The CDR3 DNA reads as TGTGCCAGTAGTATAACCTCTAGCGGGAGTTGGTACGAGCAGTACTTC.

Only a few counts were recorded for this clone. The gene calls are TRBV6-4 and TRBJ1-2; TRBD1 matches at 8 bases. Unmatched junction bases numbered 12, after V lost 8 bases and J lost 4 bases. The CDR3 consists of 15 residues. Germline assignment: CDR1 MRHNA and CDR2 SNTAGT. In DNA form, the CDR3 reads TGTGCCAGCTCGAGGGGACAGGAAAGTAGCTATGGCTACACCTTC. It yields the protein CASSRGQESSYGYTF.

By sample share, this clone is medium-sized. This chain joins TRBV6-1 and TRBJ2-5; 12 bases are a match to TRBD2. Unmatched junction bases numbered 7, after V lost 7 bases and J lost 4 bases. CDR1 is MNHNS, CDR2 SASEGT, per germline. The CDR3 loop spans 15 amino acids. CDR3 sequence reads: CASTRLAGEGETQYF. CDR3 DNA sequence: TGTGCCAGCACGAGACTAGCGGGAGAGGGAGAGACCCAGTACTTC.

The gene calls are TRBV5-1 and TRBJ1-2; 7 bases align to TRBD1. This CDR3 is built from 13 residues. Germline lookup yields CDR1 SGHRS and CDR2 YFSETQ. V trimming: 6 bases; J trimming: 6 bases; junction bases outside the gene matches: 8. The CDR3 sequence is CASTLPDRDGYTF. The CDR3 nucleotides read TGCGCCAGCACCCTCCCCGACAGGGATGGCTACACCTTC.

J is TRBJ2-5 and V is TRBV10-3, with D possibly being TRBD1 (5 bases). The CDR3 covers 15 residues. The germline CDR1 and CDR2 sequences are ENHRY and SYGVKD. V was trimmed by 0 bases and J by 1 base, leaving 9 bases between them. CDR3 loop: CAISESVDSQETQYF. The CDR3 nucleotides read TGTGCCATCAGTGAGTCCGTAGACAGCCAAGAGACCCAGTACTTC.

The chain carries TRBV27 and TRBJ2-1; tentative D call: TRBD1 (6 bases). Between the trimmed V and J ends, which lost 3 bases and 3 bases, there was a span of 12 bases. There are 15 residues in the CDR3. The germline CDR1 and CDR2 sequences are MNHEY and SMNVEV (reference sequence). The DNA of the CDR3 is TGTGCCAGCAGTTTGGACGGACAGATCTACAATGAGCAGTTCTTC. Translated: CASSLDGQIYNEQFF.

This rearrangement joins TRBV2 to TRBJ2-2; D unresolved. The ends were cut back, 9 bases at V and 6 bases at J, with 8 bases in the middle. The CDR3 consists of 11 residues. Germline lookup yields CDR1 SNHLY and CDR2 FYNNEI. For the CDR3, the DNA is TGTGCCAGTTCTCCTGCCGGGGAGCTGTTTTTT. This sequence encodes CASSPAGELFF.

The chain is built from TRBV6-1 and TRBJ2-1; 12 positions agree with TRBD2. CDR3 length equals 15 residues. Losses at the gene ends were 5 bases for V and 3 bases for J; bases not matched to a gene: 2. The V gene's germline CDR1 is MNHNS and CDR2 SASEGT. CDR3 loop: CASSRTSGDYNEQFF. CDR3 nucleotides: TGTGCCAGCAGTCGGACTAGCGGGGACTACAATGAGCAGTTCTTC.

The rearrangement links TRBV14 to TRBJ2-3, with a tentative D call TRBD2 (5 bases). This CDR3 comprises 16 residues. Germline lookup yields CDR1 SGHDN and CDR2 FVKESK. V shed 0 bases and J shed 6 bases, with 16 bases lying between them. CDR3 sequence reads: CASSQDYRYPGDTQYF. CDR3 bases: TGTGCCAGCAGCCAAGACTATCGATATCCGGGGGATACGCAGTATTTT.

This clone was counted a single time. The chain combines TRBV6-4 with TRBJ2-7; D may be TRBD2 (6 bases). The length of the CDR3 is 12 residues. Trimming removed 7 bases at V and 4 bases at J, with 11 bases between. Germline V gene sequence: CDR1 MRHNA, CDR2 SNTAGT. DNA for the CDR3: TGTGCCAGCACCCTACGGGGGTACGAGCAGTACTTC. This translates into CASTLRGYEQYF.

The sample holds one count of this clone. The chain combines TRBV5-4 with TRBJ1-4; D might be TRBD1 (6 bases). Per the germline V gene, CDR1 is SGHNT and CDR2 is YYREEE (reference sequence). The CDR3 is made up of 12 amino acids. Between the trimmed V and J ends, which lost 0 bases and 12 bases, there was a span of 9 bases. For the CDR3, the DNA is TGTGCCAGCAGCTTGGGTTCAGGGGAACTGTTTTTT. Translated: CASSLGSGELFF.

The rearrangement uses TRBV5-6 and TRBJ2-1; 7 bases line up with TRBD2. V lost 0 bases and J lost 8; bases outside the gene matches: 2. CDR3 length: 13 amino acids. Germline-derived CDR1 and CDR2 are SGHDT and YYEEEE. In DNA, the CDR3 is TGTGCCAGCAGCTTGGGGGCGGGGGATGAGCAGTTCTTC. Amino acid sequence: CASSLGAGDEQFF.

This CDR3 is CASSYGTSGIREQFF. CDR3 nucleotides: TGTGCCAGCAGTTACGGGACTAGCGGGATCAGGGAGCAGTTCTTC. This sequence joins TRBV6-5 and TRBJ2-1; TRBD2 matches at 13 bases. V gave up 2 bases and J gave up 10 bases; unmatched junction bases: 5. The germline V gene encodes CDR1 MNHEY and CDR2 SVGAGI. This CDR3 region has 15 residues.

This chain connects TRBV11-3 to TRBJ1-1; unclear D gene. The CDR3 extends over 16 amino acids. V was pared by 5 bases and J by 3 bases, with 19 bases between. CDR1 and CDR2 (germline): SGHNT, YENEEA. The CDR3 sequence is CASSNRTGDLDTEAFF. The CDR3 coding sequence is TGTGCCAGCAGCAATAGGACCGGGGATTTGGACACTGAAGCTTTCTTT.

This rearrangement joins TRBV7-9 to TRBJ2-5; D unresolved. This CDR3 is 14 amino acids long. The V gene lost 2 bases and the J gene lost 5 bases, with 12 bases spanning the gap. Germline values: CDR1 SEHNR, CDR2 FQNEAQ (reference sequence). The CDR3, as DNA: TGTGCCAGCAGCTTAAAATGGGCTGAGGAGACCCAGTACTTC. Translated, it gives CASSLKWAEETQYF.

The CDR3 region has the DNA TGCGCCAGCAGCCCCCTACGGACAGAGAACACTGAAGCTTTCTTT. This sequence encodes CASSPLRTENTEAFF. V usage is TRBV4-3 and J usage is TRBJ1-1, with D tentatively TRBD1 (6 bases). V lost 4 bases to trimming and J lost 1 base, with 13 bases between them. CDR1 is LGHNA and CDR2 is YSLEER in the germline V gene. The CDR3 covers 15 residues.

The rearrangement uses TRBV13 and TRBJ2-3; 14 positions agree with TRBD2. Trimming took 4 bases from V and 5 from J; bases not matched to a gene: 5. The CDR3 has 16 residues. Germline-derived CDR1 and CDR2 are PRHDT and FYEKMQ (reference sequence). For the CDR3, the DNA is TGTGCCAGCAGCTCGGGGACTAGCGGGAGCCAAGATACGCAGTATTTT. Amino acid sequence: CASSSGTSGSQDTQYF.

CDR3 loop: CASSGSEETQYF. The CDR3 DNA is TGTGCCAGCAGCGGAAGCGAAGAGACCCAGTACTTC. V usage is TRBV9 and J usage is TRBJ2-5; D is ambiguous. CDR3 size: 12 residues. Per the germline V gene, CDR1 is SGDLS and CDR2 is YYNGEE. With 3 bases removed from V and 3 bases from J, the gap between germline ends came to 6 bases.

The chain links TRBV4-2 to TRBJ2-3, with 16 bases lining up with TRBD2. V was clipped by 0 bases and J by 4 bases; unmatched bases: 4. Per the germline V gene, CDR1 is LGHNA and CDR2 is YNFKEQ. The CDR3 has 18 residues. The CDR3 loop is CASSQDGTSGRAPDTQYF. CDR3 bases: TGTGCCAGCAGCCAAGATGGGACTAGCGGGAGGGCCCCAGATACGCAGTATTTT.

The chain combines TRBV2 with TRBJ2-1, with unresolved D. The germline V and J ends were trimmed by 6 bases and 8 bases, with 11 bases remaining between them. CDR3 length: 12 amino acids. Germline assignment: CDR1 SNHLY and CDR2 FYNNEI. This CDR3 reads CASSFILDEQFF. The DNA of the CDR3 is TGTGCCAGCAGCTTTATACTGGATGAGCAGTTCTTC.

The chain uses TRBV18 and TRBJ2-1; perhaps TRBD2 as D (5 bases). This CDR3 has 16 residues. CDR1 is KGHSH and CDR2 is LQKENI in the germline V gene. V lost 2 bases to trimming and J lost 1 base, with 12 bases between them. In DNA form, the CDR3 reads TGTGCCAGCTCACCAACCGGGATCGTTTCCTACAATGAGCAGTTCTTC. Its protein product is CASSPTGIVSYNEQFF.

The V gene is TRBV30, the J gene TRBJ1-1, with a possible D match to TRBD1 (6 bases). Trimming removed 0 bases at V and 4 bases at J, with 12 bases between. Germline CDR1 reads GTSNPN; CDR2 reads SVGIG (reference sequence). The CDR3 spans 14 residues. CDR3 region: CAWSVGGGSTEAFF. As DNA, the CDR3 is TGTGCCTGGAGTGTAGGGGGAGGGAGCACTGAAGCTTTCTTT. The full variable domain, its missing parts supplied by reference TRBV30 and TRBJ1-1, is SQTIHQWPATLVQPVGSPLSLECTVEGTSNPNLYWYRQAAGRGLQLLFYSVGIGQISSEVPQNLSASRPQDRQFILSSKKLLLSDSGFYLCAWSVGGGSTEAFFGQGTRLTVV.

This chain connects TRBV5-4 to TRBJ1-1; D possibly corresponds to TRBD1 (5 bases). The V end lost 0 bases, the J end lost 1 base, and 13 bases lay between the germline ends. The CDR3 has 16 amino acids. CDR1 is SGHNT, CDR2 YYREEE, per germline (reference sequence). In DNA form, the CDR3 reads TGTGCCAGCAGCTTGGCGCCGGACCAGGGGAACACTGAAGCTTTCTTT. Protein sequence: CASSLAPDQGNTEAFF.

The rearrangement joins TRBV6-1 to TRBJ2-7; weak D call: TRBD2 (6 bases). Per the germline V gene, CDR1 is MNHNS and CDR2 is SASEGT. The CDR3 length is 15 residues. Trimming left V 1 base short and J 3 bases short, with 13 bases between. CDR3 in amino acids: CASSEVAGTFYEQYF. As DNA, the CDR3 is TGTGCCAGCAGTGAAGTCGCGGGAACTTTCTACGAGCAGTACTTC.

The chain combines TRBV4-1 with TRBJ2-7, with TRBD2 matching over 9 bases. With 4 bases clipped from V and 6 bases from J, the junction kept 13 bases outside the gene matches. Looked up from germline, CDR1 is MGHRA and CDR2 is YSYEKL. The CDR3 runs 16 residues. The CDR3 region is CASSPRIAGELREQYF. The CDR3 bases are TGCGCCAGCAGCCCCCGAATAGCGGGAGAGCTCCGCGAGCAGTACTTC.

This chain uses TRBV28 with TRBJ2-2; D possibly corresponds to TRBD2 (6 bases). The germline gives CDR1 MDHEN, CDR2 SYDVKM. Trimming cost V 5 bases and J 0 bases, with 16 bases left between them. The CDR3 contains 17 residues. The CDR3 reads CASSHLPGGTNTGELFF. In DNA form, the CDR3 reads TGTGCCAGCAGTCACCTACCCGGGGGAACGAACACCGGGGAGCTGTTTTTT.

V usage is TRBV2 and J usage is TRBJ2-1; maybe TRBD2 (6 bases). This CDR3 is 14 amino acids long. V lost 10 bases, J lost 3 bases, and 16 bases lay in between. Germline-derived CDR1 and CDR2 are SNHLY and FYNNEI. CDR3 sequence: CATRSLANYNEQFF. CDR3 sequence (DNA): TGTGCCACCCGGTCACTAGCAAACTACAATGAGCAGTTCTTC.

This clone showed up just once. The V and J genes are TRBV21-1 and TRBJ2-2; the table's TRBD2 call for D was not verified on the DNA. TRBV21-1 is tagged as a pseudogene. This CDR3 is 14 amino acids long. The CDR3 DNA reads as TGTGCCAGCAGCATAAGACTCGGCGCCGGGGAGCTGTTTTTT. It yields the protein CASSIRLGAGELFF.

In this sample, this clone turned up once. The genes are TRBV5-1 and TRBJ2-7; D call uncertain. The V end was cut by 3 bases, the J end by 2 bases, with 9 bases between. Germline V gene data show CDR1 as SGHRS and CDR2 as YFSETQ. CDR3 size: 13 residues. CDR3 sequence (DNA): TGCGCCAGCAGCTCGCCTGAGGCCTACGAGCAGTACTTC. It yields the protein CASSSPEAYEQYF.

The rearrangement joins TRBV9 to TRBJ2-5; D is perhaps TRBD2 (6 bases). The CDR3 contains 14 residues. Germline loops: CDR1 SGDLS, CDR2 YYNGEE. The V end was cut by 3 bases, the J end by 4 bases, with 13 bases between. CDR3 coding DNA: TGTGCCAGCAGCGCCTCGACTAGAGTAGAGACCCAGTACTTC. Amino acids: CASSASTRVETQYF.